This T cell receptor beta chain derives from a study of CD8 T cells in ankylosing spondylitis. Overall study results and limits: Ankylosing spondylitis blood seemed to carry a telltale TCR beta motif made of several highly homologous variants. Significant enrichment of disease-linked clones was reported in matched ankylosing spondylitis synovial fluid.

Germline CDR1 is DFQATT and CDR2 is SNEGSKA (reference sequence). The CDR3 consists of 14 residues. The ends lost 5 bases at V and 2 bases at J; junction bases unmatched: 4. TCRdb used MiXCR to reprocess the 5' RACE reads, holding one entry per CDR3 protein. The sample consists of 150,000 to 200,000 distinct CDR3 sequences, about an eighth of them appearing once. This clonotype has a count of ten or more. Antigen: not known. The rearrangement links TRBV20-1 to TRBJ2-2; 8 bases are shared with TRBD2. The source is a female donor with ankylosing spondylitis or in good health (not recorded which). Specimen: blood, either unsorted or a sorted T cell fraction (not recorded which). The CDR3 coding sequence is TGCAGTGCTCTTAGCGGGGAAAACACCGGGGAGCTGTTTTTT. Its protein product is CSALSGENTGELFF.